The rows below give T cell receptor beta chains drawn from one sample of a study of regulatory T cells in long-lasting Graves disease. TCRdb re-called the multiplex PCR reads with MiXCR, one entry per CDR3 protein. The table includes 400,000 to 500,000 distinct CDR3 sequences, around 15% detected once. These data also featured in a second study, about T cells in Graves' hyperthyroidism and ophthalmopathy.

The source was peripheral blood mononuclear cells (PBMCs), collected at new diagnosis, from a patient treated with antithyroid drugs. These receptors were taken from a woman in her 50s with Graves disease. Each CDR3 is given with its conserved first and last residue. A D gene is named only where the DNA matches it firmly. Clone size is stated in some rows and not others, as once, few, many or a class when expanded.

CDR3aa: CSVGPEGSGSEFYNEQFF; CDR3nt: TGCAGCGTTGGCCCGGAGGGTAGCGGGAGTGAATTCTACAATGAGCAGTTCTTC; v_gene: TRBV29-1; d_gene: TRBD2; abundance: many; j_gene: TRBJ2-1
CDR3aa: CASIRLMNTEAFF; CDR3nt: TGTGCCAGCATACGGTTAATGAACACTGAAGCTTTCTTT; v_gene: TRBV28; d_gene: -; abundance: many; j_gene: TRBJ1-1
CDR3aa: CSARDLIGLKSGEQFF; CDR3nt: TGCAGTGCTAGAGATCTCATAGGGCTGAAGAGTGGTGAGCAGTTCTTC; v_gene: TRBV20-1; d_gene: -; abundance: many; j_gene: TRBJ2-1
CDR3aa: CASSDSREAQETQYF; CDR3nt: TGTGCCAGCAGCGACTCCCGGGAGGCCCAAGAGACCCAGTACTTC; v_gene: TRBV7-9; d_gene: TRBD2; abundance: -; j_gene: TRBJ2-5
CDR3aa: CASSVTGRQGVRGYTF; CDR3nt: TGTGCCAGCAGTGTAACCGGCCGACAGGGTGTTAGGGGCTACACCTTC; v_gene: TRBV28; d_gene: TRBD1; abundance: many; j_gene: TRBJ1-2
CDR3aa: CASGRTNTDTQYF; CDR3nt: TGTGCCAGTGGCAGGACTAATACAGATACGCAGTATTTT; v_gene: TRBV19; d_gene: -; abundance: -; j_gene: TRBJ2-3
CDR3aa: CASSQEEDQPQHF; CDR3nt: TGCGCCAGCAGCCAAGAAGAGGATCAGCCCCAGCATTTT; v_gene: TRBV4-1; d_gene: -; abundance: -; j_gene: TRBJ1-5
CDR3aa: CASSPGLAGVGYQETQYF; CDR3nt: TGTGCCAGCAGCCCAGGACTAGCGGGAGTCGGGTACCAAGAGACCCAGTACTTC; v_gene: TRBV5-6; d_gene: TRBD2; abundance: -; j_gene: TRBJ2-5
CDR3aa: CASSRPVVGFEQFF; CDR3nt: TGTGCCAGCAGCCGCCCGGTGGTAGGCTTTGAGCAGTTCTTC; v_gene: TRBV7-9; d_gene: -; abundance: few; j_gene: TRBJ2-1
CDR3aa: CASSRTSGSEADTQYF; CDR3nt: TGTGCCAGCAGCCGGACTAGCGGGAGTGAGGCAGATACGCAGTATTTT; v_gene: TRBV6-1; d_gene: TRBD2; abundance: -; j_gene: TRBJ2-3
CDR3aa: CASSLGRGGNTEAFF; CDR3nt: TGTGCCAGCAGCTTAGGACGGGGCGGGAACACTGAAGCTTTCTTT; v_gene: TRBV11-3; d_gene: -; abundance: many; j_gene: TRBJ1-1
CDR3aa: CASRELMDETQYF; CDR3nt: TGTGCCAGCAGGGAACTTATGGATGAGACCCAGTACTTC; v_gene: TRBV2; d_gene: -; abundance: many; j_gene: TRBJ2-5
CDR3aa: CSVDPGQGNSGANVLTF; CDR3nt: TGCAGCGTGGACCCGGGACAGGGGAACTCTGGGGCCAACGTCCTGACTTTC; v_gene: TRBV29-1; d_gene: TRBD1; abundance: few; j_gene: TRBJ2-6
CDR3aa: CAISESKKDTQYF; CDR3nt: TGTGCCATCAGTGAGTCGAAGAAAGATACGCAGTATTTT; v_gene: TRBV10-3; d_gene: -; abundance: -; j_gene: TRBJ2-3
CDR3aa: CASSQDPRDRDQPRHF; CDR3nt: TGTGCCAGCAGCCAAGACCCCCGGGACAGGGACCAGCCCCGGCATTTT; v_gene: TRBV27; d_gene: TRBD1; abundance: few; j_gene: TRBJ1-5
CDR3aa: CASSLELTGSTGELFF; CDR3nt: TGTGCCAGCAGCTTAGAACTTACAGGGTCCACCGGGGAGCTGTTTTTT; v_gene: TRBV7-9; d_gene: -; abundance: many; j_gene: TRBJ2-2
CDR3aa: CASKGGASGSETQYF; CDR3nt: TGTGCCAGCAAGGGCGGGGCTAGCGGGAGTGAGACCCAGTACTTC; v_gene: TRBV2; d_gene: TRBD2; abundance: -; j_gene: TRBJ2-5
CDR3aa: CASSLAAISSYEQYF; CDR3nt: TGTGCCAGCAGTCTAGCGGCTATAAGCTCCTACGAGCAGTACTTC; v_gene: TRBV27; d_gene: TRBD2; abundance: -; j_gene: TRBJ2-7
CDR3aa: CASSEPWDTRQGKTTTNEKLFF; CDR3nt: TGTGCCAGCAGTGAACCGTGGGACACCCGGCAGGGAAAAACCACAACTAATGAAAAACTGTTTTTT; v_gene: TRBV2; d_gene: -; abundance: many; j_gene: TRBJ1-4
CDR3aa: CASISTSGRGDMQYF; CDR3nt: TGTGCCAGCATCAGTACTAGCGGACGCGGGGATATGCAGTATTTT; v_gene: TRBV11-2; d_gene: TRBD2; abundance: once; j_gene: TRBJ2-3
CDR3aa: CASSPRMAEVVGNEQFF; CDR3nt: TGTGCCAGCAGCCCCCGAATGGCGGAAGTTGTTGGCAATGAGCAGTTCTTC; v_gene: TRBV7-9; d_gene: -; abundance: few; j_gene: TRBJ2-1
CDR3aa: CASSVRWSGSYNEQFF; CDR3nt: TGTGCCAGCAGCGTACGGTGGAGCGGCTCCTACAATGAGCAGTTCTTC; v_gene: TRBV9; d_gene: -; abundance: -; j_gene: TRBJ2-1
CDR3aa: CASRPTGGGTDTQYF; CDR3nt: TGCGCCAGCAGACCGACAGGGGGGGGAACAGATACGCAGTATTTT; v_gene: TRBV5-1; d_gene: TRBD1; abundance: many; j_gene: TRBJ2-3
CDR3aa: CASSPARSGEQYF; CDR3nt: TGTGCCAGCTCACCGGCCCGATCTGGCGAGCAGTACTTC; v_gene: TRBV7-9; d_gene: -; abundance: many; j_gene: TRBJ2-7
CDR3aa: CAIRSSGENEKLFF; CDR3nt: TGTGCCATCAGAAGTTCTGGTGAAAATGAAAAACTGTTTTTT; v_gene: TRBV10-3; d_gene: -; abundance: -; j_gene: TRBJ1-4
CDR3aa: CASSPPSKVLNTEAFF; CDR3nt: TGTGCCAGCTCACCCCCCTCAAAGGTCTTGAACACTGAAGCTTTCTTT; v_gene: TRBV18; d_gene: -; abundance: many; j_gene: TRBJ1-1
CDR3aa: CAWSVRGITDTQYF; CDR3nt: TGTGCCTGGAGTGTAAGAGGAATCACAGATACGCAGTATTTT; v_gene: TRBV30; d_gene: -; abundance: few; j_gene: TRBJ2-3
CDR3aa: CASSIRTSGRSENEQFF; CDR3nt: TGTGCCAGTAGTATAAGAACTAGCGGGAGGAGTGAGAATGAGCAGTTCTTC; v_gene: TRBV19; d_gene: TRBD2; abundance: -; j_gene: TRBJ2-1
CDR3aa: CASSLAGQGDYEQYF; CDR3nt: TGTGCCAGCAGTTTGGCGGGACAGGGTGACTACGAGCAGTACTTC; v_gene: TRBV12-3/TRBV12-4; d_gene: TRBD1; abundance: many; j_gene: TRBJ2-7
CDR3aa: CASSPDVSWGETQYF; CDR3nt: TGCGCCAGCAGCCCGGACGTGTCTTGGGGAGAGACCCAGTACTTC; v_gene: TRBV5-1; d_gene: -; abundance: many; j_gene: TRBJ2-5
CDR3aa: CASSLHSVNTEAFF; CDR3nt: TGTGCCAGCAGTTTACACTCCGTGAACACTGAAGCTTTCTTT; v_gene: TRBV28; d_gene: -; abundance: many; j_gene: TRBJ1-1
CDR3aa: CAISESGRSSGEQYF; CDR3nt: TGTGCCATCAGTGAGTCGGGGCGATCCTCCGGCGAGCAGTACTTC; v_gene: TRBV10-3; d_gene: -; abundance: many; j_gene: TRBJ2-7